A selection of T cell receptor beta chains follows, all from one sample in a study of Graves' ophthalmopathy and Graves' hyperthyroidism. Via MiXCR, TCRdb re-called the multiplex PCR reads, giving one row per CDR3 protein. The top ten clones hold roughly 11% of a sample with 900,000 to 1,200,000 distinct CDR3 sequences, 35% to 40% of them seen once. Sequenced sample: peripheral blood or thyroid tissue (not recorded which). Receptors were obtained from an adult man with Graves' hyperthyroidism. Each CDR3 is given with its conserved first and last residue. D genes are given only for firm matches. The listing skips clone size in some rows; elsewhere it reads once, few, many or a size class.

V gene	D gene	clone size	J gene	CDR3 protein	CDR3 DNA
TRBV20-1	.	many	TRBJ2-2	CSARERLAGELFF	TGCAGTGCTAGAGAAAGGCTAGCCGGGGAGCTGTTTTTT
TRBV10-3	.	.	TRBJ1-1	CAISEPRQASNTEAFF	TGTGCCATCAGTGAGCCCAGACAGGCGTCGAACACTGAAGCTTTCTTT
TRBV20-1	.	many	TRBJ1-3	CSARSNTIYF	TGCAGTGCTAGAAGTAACACCATATATTTT
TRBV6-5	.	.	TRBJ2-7	CATKRLNNHEQYF	TGTGCAACGAAGCGGCTAAACAACCACGAGCAGTACTTC
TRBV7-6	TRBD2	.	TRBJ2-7	CASSTSRTSGGYEQYF	TGTGCCAGCAGTACCTCCCGGACTAGCGGGGGGTACGAGCAGTACTTC
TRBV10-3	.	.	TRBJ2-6	CATTISGANVLTF	TGTGCCACCACTATCTCTGGGGCCAACGTCCTGACTTTC
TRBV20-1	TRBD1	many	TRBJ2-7	CSAEDRVINYEQYF	TGCAGTGCTGAGGACAGGGTCATTAACTACGAGCAGTACTTC
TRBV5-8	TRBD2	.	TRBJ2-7	CASSSRTSGVPHEQYF	TGTGCCAGCAGCTCCCGGACTAGCGGGGTCCCTCACGAGCAGTACTTC
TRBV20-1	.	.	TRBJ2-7	CSPLDGKQHRREQYF	TGCAGTCCGCTAGACGGAAAACAGCACAGACGGGAGCAGTACTTC
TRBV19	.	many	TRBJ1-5	CASSIEQGQPQHF	TGTGCCAGTAGTATAGAACAGGGCCAGCCCCAGCATTTT
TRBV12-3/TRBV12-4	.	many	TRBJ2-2	CASSWGTGELFF	TGTGCCAGTAGTTGGGGAACCGGGGAGCTGTTTTTT